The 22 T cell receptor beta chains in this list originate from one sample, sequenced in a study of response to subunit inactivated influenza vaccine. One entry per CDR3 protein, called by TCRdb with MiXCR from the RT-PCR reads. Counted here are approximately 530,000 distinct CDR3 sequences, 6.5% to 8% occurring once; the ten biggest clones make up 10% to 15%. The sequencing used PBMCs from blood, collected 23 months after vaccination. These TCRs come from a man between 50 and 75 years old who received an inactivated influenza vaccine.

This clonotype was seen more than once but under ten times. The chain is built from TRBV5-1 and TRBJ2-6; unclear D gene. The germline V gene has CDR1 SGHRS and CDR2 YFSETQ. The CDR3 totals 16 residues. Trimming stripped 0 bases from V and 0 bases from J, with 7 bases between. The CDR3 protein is CASSLGSNSGANVLTF. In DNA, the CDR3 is TGCGCCAGCAGCTTGGGGTCGAACTCTGGGGCCAACGTCCTGACTTTC. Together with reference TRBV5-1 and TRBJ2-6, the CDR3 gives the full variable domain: KAGVTQTPRYLIKTRGQQVTLSCSPISGHRSVSWYQQTPGQGLQFLFEYFSETQRNKGNFPGRFSGRQFSNSRSEMNVSTLELGDSALYLCASSLGSNSGANVLTFGAGSRLTVL.

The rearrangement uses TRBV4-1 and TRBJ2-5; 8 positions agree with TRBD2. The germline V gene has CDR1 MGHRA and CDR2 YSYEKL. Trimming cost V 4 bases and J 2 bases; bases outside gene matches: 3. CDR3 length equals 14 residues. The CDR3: CASSPVAGQETQYF. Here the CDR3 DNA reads TGCGCCAGCAGCCCCGTAGCGGGGCAAGAGACCCAGTACTTC.

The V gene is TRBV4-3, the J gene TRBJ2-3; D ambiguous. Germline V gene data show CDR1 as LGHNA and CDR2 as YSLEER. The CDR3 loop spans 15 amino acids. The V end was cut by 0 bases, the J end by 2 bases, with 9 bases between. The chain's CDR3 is CASSQDQYHTDTQYF. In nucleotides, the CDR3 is TGCGCCAGCAGCCAAGACCAATACCACACAGATACGCAGTATTTT.

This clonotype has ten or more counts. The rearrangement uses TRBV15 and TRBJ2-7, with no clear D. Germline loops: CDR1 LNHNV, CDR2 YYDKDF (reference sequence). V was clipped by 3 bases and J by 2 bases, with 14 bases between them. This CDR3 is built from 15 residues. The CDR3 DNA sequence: TGTGCCACCAGCAGTATTGGCGCACCTACCTACGAGCAGTACTTC. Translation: CATSSIGAPTYEQYF.

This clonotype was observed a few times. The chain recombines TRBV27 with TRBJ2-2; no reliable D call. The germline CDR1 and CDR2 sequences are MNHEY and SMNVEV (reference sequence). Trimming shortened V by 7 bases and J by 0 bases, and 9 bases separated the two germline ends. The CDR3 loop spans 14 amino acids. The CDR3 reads CASMGRTNTGELFF. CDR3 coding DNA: TGTGCCAGCATGGGCAGGACGAACACCGGGGAGCTGTTTTTT.

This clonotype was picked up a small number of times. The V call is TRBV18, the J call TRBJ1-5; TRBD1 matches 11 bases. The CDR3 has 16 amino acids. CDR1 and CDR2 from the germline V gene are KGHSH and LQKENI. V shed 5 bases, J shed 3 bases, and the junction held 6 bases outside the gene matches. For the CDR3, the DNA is TGTGCCAGCTCATCAGGACAGGGGGCCTTCAATCAGCCCCAGCATTTT. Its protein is CASSSGQGAFNQPQHF.

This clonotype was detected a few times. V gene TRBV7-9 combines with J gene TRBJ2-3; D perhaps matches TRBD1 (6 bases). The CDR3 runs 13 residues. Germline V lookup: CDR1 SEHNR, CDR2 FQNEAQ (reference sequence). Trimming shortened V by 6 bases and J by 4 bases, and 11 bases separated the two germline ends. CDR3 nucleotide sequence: TGTGCCAGCAGTATCACAGGGTCAGATACGCAGTATTTT. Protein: CASSITGSDTQYF.

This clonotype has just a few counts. The CDR3 sequence: CASSPRADTDTQYF. CDR3 sequence (DNA): TGTGCCAGCTCACCACGAGCAGACACAGATACGCAGTATTTT. This sequence joins TRBV18 and TRBJ2-3; D uncertain. Germline lookup yields CDR1 KGHSH and CDR2 LQKENI. The CDR3 contains 14 residues. Trimming left V 1 base short and J 2 bases short, with 7 bases between.

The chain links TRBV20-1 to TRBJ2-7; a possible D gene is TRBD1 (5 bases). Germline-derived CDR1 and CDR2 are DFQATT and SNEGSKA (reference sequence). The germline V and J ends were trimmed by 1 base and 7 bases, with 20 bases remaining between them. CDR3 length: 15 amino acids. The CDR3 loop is CSARGLGANAGEQYF. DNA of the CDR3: TGCAGTGCTAGAGGTTTAGGGGCCAATGCTGGGGAGCAGTACTTC.

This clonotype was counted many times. In DNA, the CDR3 is TGCAGTGCTAGGGGGGGGTTCAGAAACACCGGGGAGCTGTTTTTT. Translating it yields CSARGGFRNTGELFF. The chain carries TRBV20-1 and TRBJ2-2; 7 bases align to TRBD2. Losses at the gene ends were 3 bases for V and 2 bases for J; bases not matched to a gene: 6. CDR1 DFQATT and CDR2 SNEGSKA come from the germline V gene (reference sequence). The CDR3 extends over 15 amino acids.

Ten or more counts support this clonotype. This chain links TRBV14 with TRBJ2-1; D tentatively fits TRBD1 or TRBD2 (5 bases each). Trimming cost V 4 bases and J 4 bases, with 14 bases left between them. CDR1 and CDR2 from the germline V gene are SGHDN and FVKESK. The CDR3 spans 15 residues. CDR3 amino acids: CASSPGTPGYNEQFF. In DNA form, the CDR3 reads TGTGCCAGCAGCCCCGGGACCCCCGGGTACAATGAGCAGTTCTTC.

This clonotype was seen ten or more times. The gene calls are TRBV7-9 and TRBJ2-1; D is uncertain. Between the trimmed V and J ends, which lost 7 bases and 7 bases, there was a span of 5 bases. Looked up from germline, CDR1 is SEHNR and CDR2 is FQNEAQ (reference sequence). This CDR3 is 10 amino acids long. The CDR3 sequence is CASTNNEQFF. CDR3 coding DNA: TGTGCCAGCACCAATAATGAGCAGTTCTTC.

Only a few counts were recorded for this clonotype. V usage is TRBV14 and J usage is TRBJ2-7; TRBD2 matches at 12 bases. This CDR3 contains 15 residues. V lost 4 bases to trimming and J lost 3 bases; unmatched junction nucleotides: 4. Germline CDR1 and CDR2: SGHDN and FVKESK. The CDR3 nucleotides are TGTGCCAGCAGCCCATTGACTAGCGGGAGCTACGAGCAGTACTTC. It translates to CASSPLTSGSYEQYF.

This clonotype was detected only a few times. CDR3 sequence (DNA): TGCAGTGCCCTTGGGACTAGCACCTACAATGAGCAGTTCTTC. Translating gives CSALGTSTYNEQFF. V usage is TRBV20-1 and J usage is TRBJ2-1; 9 positions agree with TRBD2. CDR1 DFQATT and CDR2 SNEGSKA come from the germline V gene (reference sequence). The CDR3 loop spans 14 amino acids. V was pared by 6 bases and J by 2 bases, with 5 bases of the junction left unmatched.

CDR3 sequence reads: CASSSVRGDGYTF. CDR3 DNA: TGTGCCAGCAGTTCTGTTCGAGGGGATGGCTACACCTTC. The chain uses TRBV12-3 or TRBV12-4 and TRBJ1-2; a possible D gene is TRBD1 (5 bases). The V and J ends lost 4 bases and 6 bases respectively, with 12 bases between them. This CDR3 region has 13 residues.

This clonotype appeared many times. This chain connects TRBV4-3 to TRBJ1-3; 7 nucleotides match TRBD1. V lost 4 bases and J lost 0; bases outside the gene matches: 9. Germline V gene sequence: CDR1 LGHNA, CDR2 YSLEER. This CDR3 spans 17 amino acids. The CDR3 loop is CASSRGQGQSSGNTIYF. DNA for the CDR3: TGCGCCAGCAGCCGAGGTCAGGGACAGAGCTCTGGAAACACCATATATTTT.

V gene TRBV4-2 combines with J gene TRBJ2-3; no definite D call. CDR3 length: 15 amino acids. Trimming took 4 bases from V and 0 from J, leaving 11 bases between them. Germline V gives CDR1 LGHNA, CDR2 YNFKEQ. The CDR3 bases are TGTGCCAGCAGCCCCCAGAGGAGAAGCACAGATACGCAGTATTTT. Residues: CASSPQRRSTDTQYF.

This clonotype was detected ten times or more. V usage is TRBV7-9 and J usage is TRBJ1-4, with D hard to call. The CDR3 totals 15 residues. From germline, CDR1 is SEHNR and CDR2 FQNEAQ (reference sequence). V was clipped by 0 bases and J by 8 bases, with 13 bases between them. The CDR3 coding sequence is TGTGCCAGCAGCTTAGCTGGCCCCTCGGGGGAAAAACTGTTTTTT. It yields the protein CASSLAGPSGEKLFF.

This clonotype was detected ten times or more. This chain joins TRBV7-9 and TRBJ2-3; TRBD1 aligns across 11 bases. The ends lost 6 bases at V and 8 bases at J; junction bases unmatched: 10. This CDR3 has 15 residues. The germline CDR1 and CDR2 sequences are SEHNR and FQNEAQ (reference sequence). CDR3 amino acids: CASRGAGTGGSTQYF. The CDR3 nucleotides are TGTGCCAGCAGGGGGGCCGGGACAGGGGGTTCTACGCAGTATTTT.

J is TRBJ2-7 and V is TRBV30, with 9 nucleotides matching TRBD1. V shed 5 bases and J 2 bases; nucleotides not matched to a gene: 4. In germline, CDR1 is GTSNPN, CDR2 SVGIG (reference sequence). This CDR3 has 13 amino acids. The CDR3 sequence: CAWGTGQTYEQYF. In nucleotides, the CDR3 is TGTGCCTGGGGGACAGGGCAGACCTACGAGCAGTACTTC.

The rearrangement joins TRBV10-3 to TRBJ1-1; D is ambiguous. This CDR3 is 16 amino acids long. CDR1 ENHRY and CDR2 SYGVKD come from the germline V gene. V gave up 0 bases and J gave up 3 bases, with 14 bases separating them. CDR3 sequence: CAISESNWPRDTEAFF. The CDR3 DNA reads TGTGCCATCAGTGAGTCGAACTGGCCGAGGGACACTGAAGCTTTCTTT.

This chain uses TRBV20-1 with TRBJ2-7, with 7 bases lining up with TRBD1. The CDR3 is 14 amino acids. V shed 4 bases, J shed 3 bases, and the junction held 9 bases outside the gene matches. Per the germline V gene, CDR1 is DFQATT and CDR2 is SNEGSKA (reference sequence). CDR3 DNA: TGCAGTGCTACCGGACAGGCCAGATACTACGAGCAGTACTTC. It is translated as CSATGQARYYEQYF.